The T cell receptor (beta chain) under discussion was sequenced for a study of metastatic and nonmetastatic thyroid tumors. Turning to the study itself: Where malignant and benign thyroid patients were concerned, repertoires were compared across blood and tumor or nodule tissue.

General observations from the study: When malignant thyroid tumors were compared with benign nodules, TCR beta diversity was reportedly significantly higher in the malignant tumors. This held in both blood and tumor samples.

Patients were all untreated before their thyroid surgery. CDR1 is SEHNR and CDR2 is FQNEAQ in the germline V gene (reference sequence). The CDR3 runs to 12 residues. The ends were cut back, 5 bases at V and 5 bases at J, with 9 bases in the middle. Under the authors' procedure: Building a distant-metastasis classifier for papillary thyroid cancer drew on CDR3 differences across clinicopathological groups. MiXCR reprocessed the PCR reads for TCRdb. These V and J calls derive from TCRdb rather than the authors' analysis. The table includes approximately 90,000 clones, about 13% detected once. This clone was counted many times. Its matching antigen is unknown.

The TCR originated in a female donor with papillary thyroid cancer or a benign thyroid nodule (not recorded which). Some clones in this sample may be carry-over from other donors' samples. The chain carries TRBV7-9 and TRBJ2-5; D is unresolved. The sample taken for sequencing was blood. The chain's CDR3 is CASSRLLETQYF. As DNA, the CDR3 is TGTGCCAGCAGCCGATTACTCGAGACCCAGTACTTC.